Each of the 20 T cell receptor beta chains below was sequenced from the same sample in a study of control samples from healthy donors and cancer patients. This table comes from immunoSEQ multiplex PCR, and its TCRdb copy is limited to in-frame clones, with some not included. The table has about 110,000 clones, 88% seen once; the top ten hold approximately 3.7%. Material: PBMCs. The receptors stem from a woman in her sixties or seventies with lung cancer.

CDR3 DNA sequence: TGTGCCAGCACCCCTTGGGAGACCCAGTACTTC. Translated: CASTPWETQYF. The chain has TRBV2 and TRBJ2-5; D is unresolved. This CDR3 has 11 residues. CDR1 is SNHLY and CDR2 is FYNNEI in the germline V gene. Trimming cost V 7 bases and J 5 bases, with 8 bases left between them.

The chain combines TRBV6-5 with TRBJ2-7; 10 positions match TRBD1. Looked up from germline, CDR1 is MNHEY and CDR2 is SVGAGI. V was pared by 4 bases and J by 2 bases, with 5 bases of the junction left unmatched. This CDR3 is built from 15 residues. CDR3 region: CASSSLGTGAYEQYF. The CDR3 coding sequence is TGTGCCAGCAGTTCCTTGGGGACAGGGGCCTACGAGCAGTACTTC.

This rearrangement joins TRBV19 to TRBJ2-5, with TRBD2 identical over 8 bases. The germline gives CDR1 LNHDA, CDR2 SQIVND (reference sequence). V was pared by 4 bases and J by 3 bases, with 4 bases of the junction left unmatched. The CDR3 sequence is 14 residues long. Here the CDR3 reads CASSTRGGEETQYF. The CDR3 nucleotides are TGTGCCAGTAGTACTCGGGGGGGAGAAGAGACCCAGTACTTC.

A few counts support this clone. The CDR3 here is CASSQGSGRGIYGYTF. The CDR3 coding sequence is TGCGCCAGCAGCCAAGGGTCCGGCAGGGGGATATATGGCTACACCTTC. The chain combines TRBV4-1 with TRBJ1-2; 7 bases line up with TRBD1. V lost 1 base, J lost 5 bases, and 10 bases stayed unmatched. This CDR3 region has 16 residues. Germline CDR1 MGHRA, CDR2 YSYEKL.

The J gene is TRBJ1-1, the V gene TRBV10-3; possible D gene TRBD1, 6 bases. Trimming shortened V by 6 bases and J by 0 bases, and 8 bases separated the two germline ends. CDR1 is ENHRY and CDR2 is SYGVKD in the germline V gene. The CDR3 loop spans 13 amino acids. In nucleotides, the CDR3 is TGTGCCATCAGGGGGGGCCTGAACACTGAAGCTTTCTTT. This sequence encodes CAIRGGLNTEAFF.

The CDR3 DNA reads as TGTGCCAGCAGCCAAACGACAGGGAACTATGGCTACACCTTC. This codes for CASSQTTGNYGYTF. This rearrangement joins TRBV7-9 to TRBJ1-2; 7 positions match TRBD1. The CDR3 spans 14 residues. V shed 5 bases and J 2 bases; nucleotides not matched to a gene: 5. Germline V gene sequence: CDR1 SEHNR, CDR2 FQNEAQ (reference sequence).

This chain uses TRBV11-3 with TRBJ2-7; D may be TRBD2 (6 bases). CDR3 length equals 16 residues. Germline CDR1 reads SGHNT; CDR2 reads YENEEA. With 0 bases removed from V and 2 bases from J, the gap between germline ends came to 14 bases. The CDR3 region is CASSLDLGGAPYEQYF. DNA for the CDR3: TGTGCCAGCAGCTTAGATCTCGGAGGGGCTCCCTACGAGCAGTACTTC.

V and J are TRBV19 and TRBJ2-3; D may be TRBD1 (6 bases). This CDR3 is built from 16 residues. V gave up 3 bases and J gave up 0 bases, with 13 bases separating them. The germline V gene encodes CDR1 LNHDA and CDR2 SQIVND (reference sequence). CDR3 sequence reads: CASSISRQGSTDTQYF. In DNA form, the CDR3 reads TGTGCCAGTAGTATTTCCCGGCAGGGGAGCACAGATACGCAGTATTTT.

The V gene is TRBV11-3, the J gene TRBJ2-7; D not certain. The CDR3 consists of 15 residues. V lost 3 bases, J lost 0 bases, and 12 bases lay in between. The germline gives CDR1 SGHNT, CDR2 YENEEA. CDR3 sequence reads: CASSFSQDLSYEQYF. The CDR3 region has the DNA TGTGCCAGCAGCTTCTCGCAGGATCTCTCCTACGAGCAGTACTTC.

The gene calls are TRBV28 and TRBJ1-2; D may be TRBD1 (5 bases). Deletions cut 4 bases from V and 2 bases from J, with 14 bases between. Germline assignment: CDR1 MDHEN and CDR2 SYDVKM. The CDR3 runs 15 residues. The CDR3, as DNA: TGTGCCAGCAGTTCCCTGGGGGAATGGAACTATGGCTACACCTTC. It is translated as CASSSLGEWNYGYTF.

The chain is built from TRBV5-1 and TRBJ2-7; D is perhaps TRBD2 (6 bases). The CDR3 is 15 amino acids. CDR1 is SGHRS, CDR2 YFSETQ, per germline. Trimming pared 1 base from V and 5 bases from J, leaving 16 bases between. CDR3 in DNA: TGCGCCAGCAGCTTGCGAACGGGAGCCCCGGACGAGCAGTACTTC. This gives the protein CASSLRTGAPDEQYF. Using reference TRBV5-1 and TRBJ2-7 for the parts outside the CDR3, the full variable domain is KAGVTQTPRYLIKTRGQQVTLSCSPISGHRSVSWYQQTPGQGLQFLFEYFSETQRNKGNFPGRFSGRQFSNSRSEMNVSTLELGDSALYLCASSLRTGAPDEQYFGPGTRLTVT.

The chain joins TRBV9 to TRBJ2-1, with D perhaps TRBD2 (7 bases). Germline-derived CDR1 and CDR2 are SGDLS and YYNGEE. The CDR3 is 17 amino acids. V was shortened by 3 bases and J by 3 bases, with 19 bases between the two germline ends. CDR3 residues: CASSAGGGTTFYNEQFF. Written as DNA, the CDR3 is TGTGCCAGCAGCGCAGGAGGGGGGACTACTTTCTACAATGAGCAGTTCTTC.

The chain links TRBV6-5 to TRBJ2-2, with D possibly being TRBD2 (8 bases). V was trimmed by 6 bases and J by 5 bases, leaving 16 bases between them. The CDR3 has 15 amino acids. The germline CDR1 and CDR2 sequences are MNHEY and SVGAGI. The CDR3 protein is CASSRSGTVTGELFF. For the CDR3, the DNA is TGTGCCAGCAGCCGTAGCGGGACAGTGACCGGGGAGCTGTTTTTT.

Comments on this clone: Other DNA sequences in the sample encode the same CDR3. As DNA, the CDR3 is TGTGCCTGGAGTGCCGGTGGGGAGACCCAGTACTTC. This gives the protein CAWSAGGETQYF. V usage is TRBV30 and J usage is TRBJ2-5; D gene unclear. Between the trimmed V and J ends, which lost 1 base and 5 bases, there was a span of 8 bases. Germline V gene sequence: CDR1 GTSNPN, CDR2 SVGIG (reference sequence). The CDR3 length is 12 residues.

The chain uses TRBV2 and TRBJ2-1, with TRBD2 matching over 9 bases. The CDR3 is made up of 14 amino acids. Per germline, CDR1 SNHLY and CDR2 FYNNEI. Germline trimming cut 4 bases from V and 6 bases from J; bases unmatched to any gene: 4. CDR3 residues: CASSVGAGGNEQFF. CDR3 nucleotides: TGTGCCAGCAGTGTCGGAGCGGGAGGCAATGAGCAGTTCTTC.

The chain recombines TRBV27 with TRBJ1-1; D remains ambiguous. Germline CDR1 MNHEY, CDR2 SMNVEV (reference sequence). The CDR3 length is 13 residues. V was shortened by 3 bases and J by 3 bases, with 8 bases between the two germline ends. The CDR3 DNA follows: TGTGCCAGCAGTTTGAGGCAGGACACTGAAGCTTTCTTT. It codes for CASSLRQDTEAFF.

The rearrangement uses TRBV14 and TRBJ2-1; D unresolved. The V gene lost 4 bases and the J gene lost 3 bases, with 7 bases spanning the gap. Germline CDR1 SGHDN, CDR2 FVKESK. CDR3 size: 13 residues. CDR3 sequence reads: CASSPRVYNEQFF. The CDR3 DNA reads TGTGCCAGCAGCCCAAGAGTCTACAATGAGCAGTTCTTC.

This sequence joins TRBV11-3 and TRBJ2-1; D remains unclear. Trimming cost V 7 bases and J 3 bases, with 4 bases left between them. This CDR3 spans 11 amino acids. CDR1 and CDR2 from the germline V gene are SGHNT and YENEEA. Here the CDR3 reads CASMNYNEQFF. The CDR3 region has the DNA TGTGCCAGCATGAACTACAATGAGCAGTTCTTC.

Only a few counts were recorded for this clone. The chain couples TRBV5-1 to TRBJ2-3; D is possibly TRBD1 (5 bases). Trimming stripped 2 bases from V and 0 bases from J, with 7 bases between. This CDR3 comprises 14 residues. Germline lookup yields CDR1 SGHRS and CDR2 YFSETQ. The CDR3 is CASSFDSSTDTQYF. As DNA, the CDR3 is TGCGCCAGCAGCTTCGACAGTAGCACAGATACGCAGTATTTT.

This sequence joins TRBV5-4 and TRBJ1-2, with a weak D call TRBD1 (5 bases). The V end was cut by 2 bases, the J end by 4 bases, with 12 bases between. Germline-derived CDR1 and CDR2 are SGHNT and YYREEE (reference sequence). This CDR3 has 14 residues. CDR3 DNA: TGTGCCAGCAGCTTAGAAGGGGTGGGCTATGGCTACACCTTC. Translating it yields CASSLEGVGYGYTF.